What follows are 22 T cell receptor beta chains derived from one specimen sequenced in a study of CD8 T cells in ankylosing spondylitis. Study-level findings and limits: Seemingly characteristic of ankylosing spondylitis blood was a TCR beta motif consisting of under 10 highly homologous variants.

TCRdb analysed the 5' RACE reads with MiXCR anew, one entry per CDR3 protein. The data show fewer than 400,000 distinct CDR3 sequences, with 20% to 25% seen just once and around 17% held by the top ten. For these receptors, no antigen is known. Sequencing was carried out using blood, either unsorted or a sorted T cell fraction (not recorded which). All receptors derive from a male donor with ankylosing spondylitis.

This sequence joins TRBV28 and TRBJ2-7, with D hard to call. The CDR3 loop spans 13 amino acids. Germline CDR1 reads MDHEN; CDR2 reads SYDVKM. V was shortened by 5 bases and J by 6 bases, with 14 bases between the two germline ends. DNA of the CDR3: TGTGCCAGCAGTAGAGTGGAGCTCCGCGAGCAGTACTTC. Translation: CASSRVELREQYF.

V gene TRBV12-3 or TRBV12-4 combines with J gene TRBJ1-5, with 9 bases matching TRBD1. The CDR3 extends over 15 amino acids. The ends lost 6 bases at V and 4 bases at J; junction bases unmatched: 7. CDR3 DNA: TGTGCCAGCAGAGCGGACAGGGGAACAAATCAGCCCCAGCATTTT. Translating gives CASRADRGTNQPQHF.

This clonotype has more than one count but fewer than ten. This chain connects TRBV9 to TRBJ2-2; D unresolved. The CDR3 covers 15 residues. Trimming cost V 0 bases and J 4 bases, with 10 bases left between them. Germline loops: CDR1 SGDLS, CDR2 YYNGEE. CDR3 DNA sequence: TGTGCCAGCAGCGTAGCTGGGGTTGGCACCGGGGAGCTGTTTTTT. This gives the protein CASSVAGVGTGELFF.

CDR3 DNA: TGCGCCAGCAGCCCAAGGACCCCCGATACGCAGTATTTT. Protein sequence: CASSPRTPDTQYF. The genes are TRBV4-3 and TRBJ2-3; D is unresolved. The CDR3 is 13 amino acids. CDR1 and CDR2 (germline): LGHNA, YSLEER. The germline V and J ends were trimmed by 4 bases and 6 bases, with 11 bases remaining between them.

This clonotype was observed a handful of times. The V call is TRBV2, the J call TRBJ2-7; 7 bases align to TRBD2. V shed 6 bases and J 3 bases; nucleotides not matched to a gene: 2. This CDR3 contains 12 residues. Germline V gene lookup returns CDR1 SNHLY and CDR2 FYNNEI. CDR3 coding DNA: TGTGCCAGCAGGGGGGGGGACTACGAGCAGTACTTC. Translation: CASRGGDYEQYF.

In the case of this clonotype: This may come from a read error, since a much larger clone is one base off. This chain connects TRBV29-1 to TRBJ2-1, with a weak D call TRBD2 (6 bases). This CDR3 is built from 14 residues. Looked up from germline, CDR1 is SQVTM and CDR2 is ANQGSEA. Written as DNA, the CDR3 is TGCAGCGTTACTAGCAGCGGCTCCTACAATGAGCAGCTCTTC. This encodes CSVTSSGSYNEQLF.

This clonotype was found a few times. The chain combines TRBV27 with TRBJ2-3, with 9 bases aligning to TRBD1. The CDR3 loop spans 13 amino acids. V gave up 6 bases and J gave up 9 bases; unmatched junction bases: 7. Germline V gives CDR1 MNHEY, CDR2 SMNVEV (reference sequence). In nucleotides, the CDR3 is TGTGCCAGCAGCCCCGCCGGGACAGGGACGCAGTATTTT. It encodes CASSPAGTGTQYF.

The chain employs TRBV12-3 or TRBV12-4 and TRBJ1-2, with D perhaps matching TRBD1 (5 bases). The CDR3 has 14 amino acids. V shed 5 bases and J shed 4 bases, with 14 bases lying between them. Here the CDR3 DNA reads TGTGCCAGCAGTCTTTCCGGGACGGTCTATGGCTACACCTTC. Translating it yields CASSLSGTVYGYTF.

This clonotype was picked up one time. The chain employs TRBV20-1 and TRBJ2-5, with 13 bases aligning to TRBD2. Trimming cost V 6 bases and J 2 bases; bases outside gene matches: 15. Germline V lookup: CDR1 DFQATT, CDR2 SNEGSKA (reference sequence). The CDR3 spans 18 residues. The CDR3 sequence is CSAANRNPGLAGQETQYF. For the CDR3, the DNA is TGCAGTGCCGCTAATAGGAACCCGGGACTAGCGGGACAAGAGACCCAGTACTTC.

The chain combines TRBV18 with TRBJ1-1; no definite D call. Germline V gene sequence: CDR1 KGHSH, CDR2 LQKENI. With 8 bases removed from V and 1 base from J, the gap between germline ends came to 14 bases. The CDR3 contains 14 residues. CDR3 loop: CASARAGGNTEAFF. Written as DNA, the CDR3 is TGTGCCAGCGCCCGGGCAGGAGGGAACACTGAAGCTTTCTTT.

The chain couples TRBV6-2 or TRBV6-3 to TRBJ2-1, with 11 nucleotides matching TRBD2. This CDR3 region has 18 residues. Trimming took 10 bases from V and 0 from J; bases not matched to a gene: 14. Germline lookup yields CDR1 MNHEY and CDR2 SVGEGT. CDR3 sequence reads: CATVYRTSGPYSYNEQFF. In DNA, the CDR3 is TGTGCCACCGTCTACCGGACTAGCGGGCCTTACTCCTACAATGAGCAGTTCTTC.

CDR3 protein: CASSPTRTGGKDGYTF. CDR3 in DNA: TGTGCCAGCTCACCGACACGGACAGGGGGTAAAGATGGCTACACCTTC. The chain employs TRBV18 and TRBJ1-2, with 10 positions matching TRBD1. Trimming removed 3 bases from V and 6 bases from J; junction bases left unmatched: 10. Germline V CDR1 and CDR2: KGHSH, LQKENI. This CDR3 is built from 16 residues.

The rearrangement uses TRBV6-5 and TRBJ2-1; either TRBD1 or TRBD2 may fit D (6 bases each). Germline lookup yields CDR1 MNHEY and CDR2 SVGAGI. The CDR3 extends over 18 amino acids. V shed 1 base and J shed 1 base, with 17 bases lying between them. CDR3 in amino acids: CASSYWGASGRSYNEQFF. The CDR3 nucleotides are TGTGCCAGCAGTTACTGGGGGGCCTCCGGAAGGTCCTACAATGAGCAGTTCTTC.

The chain uses TRBV20-1 and TRBJ2-1, with 15 bases matching TRBD2. This CDR3 spans 17 amino acids. Germline CDR1 DFQATT, CDR2 SNEGSKA (reference sequence). Trimming took 0 bases from V and 9 from J; bases not matched to a gene: 9. The chain's CDR3 is CSARDRTSGRATSEQFF. CDR3 in DNA: TGCAGTGCTAGAGATAGGACTAGCGGGAGGGCCACCTCTGAGCAGTTCTTC.

This clonotype was seen only a few times. The chain uses TRBV12-3 or TRBV12-4 and TRBJ2-1; 7 bases align to TRBD1. There are 16 residues in the CDR3. Losses at the gene ends were 5 bases for V and 4 bases for J; bases not matched to a gene: 11. Written as DNA, the CDR3 is TGTGCCAGCAGTCCTCCGGGACAGTCGATTTACAATGAGCAGTTCTTC. This sequence encodes CASSPPGQSIYNEQFF.

Only one count was recorded for this clonotype. The rearrangement uses TRBV2 and TRBJ1-5; possible D gene TRBD1, 5 bases. The CDR3 contains 13 residues. Germline V gives CDR1 SNHLY, CDR2 FYNNEI. Between the trimmed V and J ends, which lost 6 bases and 10 bases, there was a span of 16 bases. The CDR3 here is CASSPWGQVPQHF. The CDR3 region has the DNA TGTGCCAGCAGCCCTTGGGGCCAAGTTCCCCAGCATTTT.

This clonotype occurred a few times. The gene calls are TRBV7-2 and TRBJ1-1; D unclear. CDR1 SGHTA and CDR2 FQGNSA come from the germline V gene. The ends were cut back, 3 bases at V and 3 bases at J, with 5 bases in the middle. The CDR3 runs 12 residues. CDR3 sequence (DNA): TGTGCCAGCAGCTTTTGGGACACTGAAGCTTTCTTT. Its translation is CASSFWDTEAFF.

The chain carries TRBV10-3 and TRBJ1-1; D remains unclear. Germline assignment: CDR1 ENHRY and CDR2 SYGVKD. This CDR3 comprises 15 residues. V was shortened by 2 bases and J by 5 bases, with 15 bases between the two germline ends. CDR3 sequence: CAISEPPGLGTEAFF. CDR3 sequence (DNA): TGTGCCATCAGTGAGCCTCCCGGACTGGGGACTGAAGCTTTCTTT.

This chain connects TRBV19 to TRBJ2-7; D might be TRBD1 (5 bases). Germline V gene data show CDR1 as LNHDA and CDR2 as SQIVND (reference sequence). Trimming shortened V by 1 base and J by 2 bases, and 12 bases separated the two germline ends. This CDR3 spans 15 amino acids. The CDR3 is CASSIARTPTYEQYF. CDR3 sequence (DNA): TGTGCCAGTAGTATAGCCCGGACACCGACCTACGAGCAGTACTTC.

This clonotype was recorded a few times. This sequence joins TRBV7-2 and TRBJ2-3, with D possibly TRBD2 on 5 matching bases. The V and J ends lost 5 bases and 3 bases respectively, with 9 bases between them. Germline V gene lookup returns CDR1 SGHTA and CDR2 FQGNSA. This CDR3 contains 13 residues. CDR3 DNA: TGTGCCAGCAGCCCGGACTGGACAGATACGCAGTATTTT. It translates to CASSPDWTDTQYF.

A few counts support this clonotype. The V gene is TRBV5-1, the J gene TRBJ2-3; D might be TRBD2 (5 bases). Germline CDR1 is SGHRS and CDR2 is YFSETQ. V was cut by 0 bases and J by 2 bases, with 10 bases left in between. The CDR3 loop spans 15 amino acids. Here the CDR3 DNA reads TGCGCCAGCAGCTTGGAAGGAGGAACCACAGATACGCAGTATTTT. Protein: CASSLEGGTTDTQYF.

This chain joins TRBV20-1 and TRBJ2-6; D is unresolved. Germline lookup yields CDR1 DFQATT and CDR2 SNEGSKA (reference sequence). V lost 6 bases and J lost 0, with 15 bases in between. This CDR3 spans 16 amino acids. Written as DNA, the CDR3 is TGCAGTGCAGTACCGTTCGGCGGCTCTGGGGCCAACGTCCTGACTTTC. As protein: CSAVPFGGSGANVLTF.